This TCR beta chain originates from a study of cytomegalovirus exposure and HLA in healthy donors (dated 2017 in TCRdb). Looking at the study overall: According to an earlier analysis of a few hundred of the donors, about 179 million T cells yielded 117 million unique TCR beta sequences and 250 to 350 Gb of sequence data. Around 320 gigabases of sequencing data and approximately 93 million unique TCR sequences were included in an early release covering 500 to 750 HLA-typed donors. Of the 350 to 400 genotyped donors, around 81% fell in the genetic ancestry cluster associated with self-reported Caucasian donors. The aim of the study was to test whether cataloging public T cell receptors could identify signatures of past pathogen exposure. Using immunosequencing, the study profiled T cell repertoires from about 650 subjects and related those repertoires to cytomegalovirus serostatus. Besides the first cohort of roughly 640 subjects, a separate validation cohort made up of roughly 130 different subjects was used. High-throughput TCR immunosequencing, statistical association of individual TCRs with disease status, and machine learning were combined to predict cytomegalovirus infection status. In a later analysis, previously published TCR beta repertoires from 666 donors were re-analyzed and high-resolution HLA genotyping was added so that TCR occurrence patterns could be studied. In the later analysis, no new phenotypic data were used to find candidate immune exposures; instead, reliance was placed on TCR beta sequences and their occurrence across donors. An earlier analysis of 450 to 750 of the donors used high-throughput TCR beta sequencing to judge whether each TCR beta V gene segment behaved as functional or pseudogenic. Alongside the repertoire data, information on donor age, sex, ethnicity and CMV serostatus was compiled. A later genetic analysis took genome-wide SNP genotypes for about 55% of the 666 donors and used that subset as a discovery cohort. All discovery cohort repertoires had been generated on a single sequencing platform. Class I and class II HLA loci were covered by the typing at four-digit resolution. Typing coverage differed by locus: A, B, C, DRB1 and DQB1 were typed in roughly 629-630 donors, DQA1 in about 510, DPA1 in 606, and DPB1 in 472. Five DR-DQ haplotypes were treated as single units for association and clustering because of strong linkage in the cohort. Among about 390 genotyped donors of the cohort, an average of roughly 240,000 unique TCR beta nucleotide sequences were sequenced per donor, about a sixth of them non-productive. The paper as a whole reports these results and caveats: A total of some 180 TCR beta chains were listed by the study as associated with cytomegalovirus. A further reported finding was that TCR beta sequences accurately predicted the HLA-A and HLA-B alleles for most subjects in the first cohort. Cytomegalovirus status was reported to be diagnosed by the classifier with high specificity and sensitivity in both the original and validation cohorts. Immune exposure information for the cohort was limited to CMV serostatus. Broadly in line with IMGT annotations, most TCR beta V segments showed up in productive rearrangements about 87% or about 30% of the time in an earlier analysis of approximately 600 of the donors. The cohort was sequenced for TCR beta chains only, and without alpha or paired-chain data the features that could be detected were limited. In vitro tests confirmed that a few of the cytomegalovirus-associated TCR beta chains recognize cytomegalovirus antigens. It was suggested by the authors that the approach could potentially be generalized to other disease states and immunological phenotypes. In a later analysis, most CMV-associated TCR beta chains were found to appear HLA-restricted, with HLA associations seemingly driven largely by CMV exposure. In a later analysis, TCR association rates were found to vary across HLA loci, with the most associated TCRs seen for DRB1 alleles and the fewest for HLA-C alleles. In a later analysis, HLA-associated TCR beta chains showed more clonal expansion and lower generation probabilities than non-associated chains that were equally common. The presence/absence analyses assumed that sequencing depth was roughly uniform across donors, and that assumption may not be true. Compared with the roughly 700-donor mean, donors in an Asian-associated ancestry cluster had fewer N-insertions in productive TCRs, according to a later genetic analysis. Assigning TCR associations to individual alleles was difficult when HLA alleles, especially DR and DQ, strongly co-occurred. V-gene and J-gene trimming of TCR beta chains was associated with a missense DCLRE1C variant in a later genetic analysis, and the association was replicated in an independent cohort. Correlated functional status among segregating V segments might be attributable to linkage disequilibrium, but an unknown experimental factor could not be ruled out. A later analysis reported that several top co-occurrence clusters appeared linked to parvovirus B19, influenza, CMV and Epstein-Barr virus. Most TCR sequences were seen in very few donors, while some public TCRs were found in many individuals. Because counts were too low, seventeen rarely observed V segments, including chromosome 9 orphons, were left out of the earlier analysis of over 550 of the donors. Because some donors lacked HLA typing at each locus, the association tests relied only on the typed subset. A later analysis associated 16,951 TCR beta sequences with specific HLA alleles at a false discovery rate of 0.05. A cluster of highly shared sequence variants was judged likely to represent a technical artifact of the sequencing pipeline.

Library preparation employed the immunoSEQ multiplex PCR assay. The multiplex PCR relied on a mix of 60 forward primers for TCR Vbeta segments and 13 reverse primers for TCR Jbeta segments. The CDR3 region of rearranged TCR beta genes was amplified from genomic DNA by a multiplex PCR assay. The amplified TCR beta libraries were sequenced on the Illumina HiSeq System as 87-base-pair reads. The authors processed their data as follows. A later analysis tallied roughly 80 million unique TCR beta chains across the 640 or so repertoires, and about 10 million of those chains were shared by two or more donors. Raw reads were error-corrected and collapsed into unique sequences with a nearest-neighbor algorithm that merged closely related sequences to remove PCR and sequencing errors. To assign V, D and J gene segments, CDR3 sequences were aligned to IMGT reference sequences. Each retained sequence needed at least a six-nucleotide match to both a V gene segment and a J gene segment. Rearrangements were called productive when the CDR3 lacked stop codons and stayed in frame with V and J; all others were non-productive. CDR3 was defined according to IMGT convention as the region running from the second conserved V-encoded cysteine to the conserved J-encoded phenylalanine. In an earlier analysis of approximately 590 of the donors, sequences lacking an unambiguous match to a single V gene segment were excluded. In an earlier analysis of approximately 550 of the donors, V segments were called functional above 56.7% productive rearrangements and were called segregating when the between-donor standard deviation exceeded 5%. A statistical classification framework was built for diagnosing cytomegalovirus status from the catalog of TCR beta chain sequences. A later analysis assigned V and J genes by comparing TCR nucleotide sequences with IMGT/GENE-DB human TR gene sequences. The TCRdist pipeline was used in a later analysis to assign CDR3 sequences and most-parsimonious VDJ recombination scenarios. A later analysis defined each TCR beta chain by its CDR3 amino acid sequence plus V-gene family, and excluded reads lacking a unique V-gene family. In a later analysis, some 600 highly shared, low-generation-probability nucleotide sequences were removed to address suspected cross-contamination and a sequencing artifact. A later analysis calculated a clonal expansion index for each public chain from normalized within-repertoire ranks of inferred template counts. A later analysis computed generation probabilities with a VDJ recombination model fitted to out-of-frame rearrangements, and checked the results against IGoR. Hypergeometric tests were used in a later analysis to score TCR-TCR, TCR-HLA and TCR-CMV co-occurrence, with a repertoire-size bias correction applied to the TCR pairs. To estimate false discovery rates, a later analysis permuted the HLA or CMV assignments 20 times. A later analysis grouped co-occurring TCRs with DBSCAN, adding TCRdist sequence similarity when clustering within HLA-allele-positive subsets. Repertoires with fewer than 30,000 or more than 120,000 public chains, plus five repertoires with anomalous nucleotide sharing, were excluded from co-occurrence clustering. TCRdb stores this immuneACCESS table with in-frame sequences only. Part of the clones is absent; in the studies checked, under half of the shortfall reflects unresolved V genes, and no reason is known for the rest. V and J calls and clone size are copied from that table; D and trimming were computed from the DNA. The sample includes 130,000 to 150,000 clones, with 80% observed a single time. The ten largest make up around 4.3% of the sample.

Points on this clone: Its antigen is unknown. The sample holds no much larger clone one base away, and base qualities are not on file.

The cohort comprised under 700 healthy bone marrow donors. At the time of sampling, every cohort member was nominally healthy, though immune exposures that went unrecorded were likely present. The donor was CMV seronegative and was included in the group of about 400 seronegative cohort members. A peripheral blood sample was collected from each donor, and TCR beta sequencing was performed on peripheral blood mononuclear cells. Genomic DNA extraction from the blood cell samples was performed with the Qiagen DNeasy Blood Extraction Kit. The source of this sequence is a man aged 40-50 years in good health and CMV-seronegative. The source material was PBMCs.

The DNA sequence reads TGCGCCAGCAGCGTCTTAAACTATGGCTACACCTTC. Its coded protein is CASSVLNYGYTF. The chain uses TRBV5-1 and TRBJ1-2; the D gene remains uncertain. The CDR3 starts with the cysteine, ends with the phenylalanine, and has 12 residues. Only the CDR3 portion is preserved as DNA: 36 bases, with reading frame beginning at the first base. CDR1 and CDR2 were assigned from the germline V gene as SGHRS and YFSETQ. Trimming costs V 4 bases and J 2 bases, and their ends lie 6 bases apart.